The rows below give T cell receptor beta chains drawn from one sample of a study of T cells in localized non-small cell lung cancer. Repertoires were generated with immunoSEQ multiplex PCR, while TCRdb's copy carries only in-frame clones and drops some. The sample records under 2,000 clones, less than 30% being singletons. The input for sequencing was normal lung tissue next to the tumor, taken before any cancer treatment. The receptors here all came from a female donor older than 55 with stage I lung adenocarcinoma. Each CDR3 is given with its conserved first and last residue. Fields, in order: CDR3 protein, CDR3 DNA, clone size, J gene, V gene, D gene. A D gene is named only where the DNA matches it firmly. Clone size, where shown, is once, few, many, or a class for clones that have expanded.

CASSPYEGGTYGYTF,TGTGCCAGCTCACCATACGAGGGAGGGACATACGGCTACACCTTC,.,TRBJ1-2,TRBV18,.
CSVGEGKQPQHF,TGCAGCGTTGGTGAGGGCAAGCAGCCCCAGCATTTT,.,TRBJ1-5,TRBV29-1,.
CASSVVARPDTEAFF,TGTGCCAGCAGCGTCGTAGCCCGGCCGGACACTGAAGCTTTCTTT,.,TRBJ1-1,TRBV9,.
CASSLGGSYGYTF,TGTGCCAGCAGCCTGGGGGGGTCCTATGGCTACACCTTC,large,TRBJ1-2,TRBV6-8,.
CASSYSKNLAGSGDTQYF,TGTGCCAGCAGTTACTCGAAGAACCTAGCGGGGAGTGGAGATACGCAGTATTTT,few,TRBJ2-3,TRBV6-8,TRBD2
CSASDSQSSGNTIYF,TGCAGCGCCTCGGACAGTCAAAGCTCTGGAAACACCATATATTTT,once,TRBJ1-3,TRBV29-1,.
CASSLGPVEGPQHF,TGCGCCAGCAGCTTGGGCCCGGTCGAGGGGCCCCAGCATTTT,few,TRBJ1-5,TRBV5-1,.
CASSWAAYNEQFF,TGTGCCAGTAGCTGGGCGGCCTACAATGAGCAGTTCTTC,.,TRBJ2-1,TRBV19,.
CASSPRGGNYEQFF,TGTGCCAGCAGCCCACGGGGGGGGAACTATGAGCAGTTCTTC,few,TRBJ2-1,TRBV11-3,TRBD2
CASSHGWATQTDTQYF,TGTGCCAGCAGCCACGGGTGGGCCACTCAGACAGATACGCAGTATTTT,large,TRBJ2-3,TRBV11-3,.
CAWSVPGGATEAFF,TGTGCCTGGAGTGTACCAGGGGGAGCCACTGAAGCTTTCTTT,.,TRBJ1-1,TRBV30,TRBD1
CASTPGGTDTQYF,TGTGCCAGCACCCCCGGGGGGACAGATACGCAGTATTTT,medium-sized,TRBJ2-3,TRBV9,TRBD2
CASSVGEGNTQYF,TGTGCCAGCAGCGTAGGGGAGGGAAATACGCAGTATTTT,large,TRBJ2-3,TRBV9,TRBD2
CALESPKKEQFF,TGTGCCCTGGAAAGCCCCAAAAAGGAGCAGTTCTTC,.,TRBJ2-1,TRBV30,.
CASSSLGGGQFF,TGTGCCAGCAGTTCTTTGGGGGGCGGGCAGTTCTTC,.,TRBJ2-1,TRBV2,.
CASSSFGRAGNTIYF,TGTGCCAGCAGTTCGTTTGGTCGGGCCGGAAACACCATATATTTT,few,TRBJ1-3,TRBV6-8,.
CASSLVAIQETQYF,TGTGCCAGCAGCTTAGTGGCGATCCAAGAGACCCAGTACTTC,medium-sized,TRBJ2-5,TRBV11-3,.
CATSSDYWSSGTQYF,TGTGCCACCAGCAGCGACTATTGGAGTTCGGGTACGCAGTATTTT,.,TRBJ2-3,TRBV15,.
CASRGIAGPPRPNEQFF,TGCGCCAGCAGGGGGATAGCGGGACCGCCCCGGCCCAATGAGCAGTTCTTC,.,TRBJ2-1,TRBV10-2,TRBD2
CASSFRTGSNRRDTQYF,TGTGCCAGCAGTTTCCGGACAGGGTCTAATCGGAGGGATACGCAGTATTTT,few,TRBJ2-3,TRBV28,TRBD1
CASSLAFPGANVLTF,TGCGCCAGCAGCCTGGCCTTCCCCGGGGCCAACGTCCTGACTTTC,few,TRBJ2-6,TRBV5-1,.
CATSAGSNYGYTF,TGTGCCACTTCCGCGGGGTCCAACTATGGCTACACCTTC,.,TRBJ1-2,TRBV19,.
CASSPGISGGEETQYF,TGTGCCAGCAGCCCCGGAATTAGCGGGGGGGAAGAGACCCAGTACTTC,few,TRBJ2-5,TRBV11-3,TRBD2
CASSLRSEETQYF,TGTGCCAGCAGTTTAAGGTCCGAAGAGACCCAGTACTTC,.,TRBJ2-5,TRBV28,.
CASSQGVTGGNEKLFF,TGCGCCAGCAGCCAAGGCGTAACTGGAGGTAATGAAAAACTGTTTTTT,.,TRBJ1-4,TRBV4-1,.
CASNSRGLGTDTQYF,TGTGCCAGCAACTCGAGGGGGCTAGGCACAGATACGCAGTATTTT,few,TRBJ2-3,TRBV11-3,TRBD1
CASSWGPANEKLFF,TGTGCCAGCTCGTGGGGCCCGGCTAATGAAAAACTGTTTTTT,medium-sized,TRBJ1-4,TRBV11-3,.
CAISFGRLEQFF,TGTGCCATCAGTTTCGGACGGCTCGAGCAGTTCTTC,few,TRBJ2-1,TRBV6-8,.
CASSLGTSGEQFF,TGTGCCAGCAGTCTCGGGACTAGCGGTGAGCAGTTCTTC,.,TRBJ2-1,TRBV28,TRBD2
CASSPQTRGRSEQYF,TGTGCCAGCAGTCCCCAAACCCGGGGGAGGTCTGAGCAGTACTTC,few,TRBJ2-7,TRBV28,.
CASSLDGRATGELFF,TGTGCCAGCAGCTTAGACGGGAGGGCCACCGGGGAGCTGTTTTTT,few,TRBJ2-2,TRBV11-3,TRBD2
CAISESIAQGGVYSSGNTIYF,TGTGCCATCAGTGAGTCGATTGCCCAGGGTGGAGTATACTCCTCTGGAAACACCATATATTTT,.,TRBJ1-3,TRBV10-3,.
CASSSGTSSYEQYF,TGCGCCAGCAGCTCAGGCACTTCTTCCTACGAGCAGTACTTC,.,TRBJ2-7,TRBV5-1,.
CASSLRPGEKLFF,TGTGCCAGCAGTTTACGGCCGGGTGAAAAACTGTTTTTT,few,TRBJ1-4,TRBV28,.
CASSPGAGGHYEQYF,TGTGCCAGCTCACCCGGAGCGGGGGGGCACTACGAGCAGTACTTC,.,TRBJ2-7,TRBV18,TRBD2
CAHARTGTSTDTQYF,TGTGCCCACGCGCGGACAGGTACAAGCACAGATACGCAGTATTTT,.,TRBJ2-3,TRBV28,TRBD1
CASSTRRGRPTDTQYF,TGTGCCAGCAGCACCCGGCGGGGGCGGCCCACAGATACGCAGTATTTT,few,TRBJ2-3,TRBV11-3,.
CASSRRGGTSGGATVEEQFF,TGTGCCAGCAGCCGGAGGGGAGGGACTAGCGGGGGGGCGACGGTAGAGGAGCAGTTCTTC,few,TRBJ2-1,TRBV7-5,.
CASSAVLDRGAYGYTF,TGTGCCAGCAGTGCCGTTTTGGACAGGGGGGCCTATGGCTACACCTTC,few,TRBJ1-2,TRBV6-8,TRBD1
CASSPSGGSKTDTQYF,TGTGCCAGCTCACCAAGTGGCGGGAGCAAGACAGATACGCAGTATTTT,once,TRBJ2-3,TRBV18,TRBD2
CASSIRREGTDTQYF,TGTGCCAGTAGTATCCGGCGGGAGGGAACAGATACGCAGTATTTT,.,TRBJ2-3,TRBV19,TRBD2
CASTFWTSGNTDTQYF,TGTGCCAGCACCTTTTGGACTAGCGGGAACACAGATACGCAGTATTTT,.,TRBJ2-3,TRBV28,TRBD2
CASSLVRGETQYF,TGTGCCAGCAGCTTAGTAAGAGGGGAGACCCAGTACTTC,few,TRBJ2-5,TRBV7-4,.
CASSFMRNNQPQHF,TGTGCCAGCAGCTTTATGAGGAATAATCAGCCCCAGCATTTT,.,TRBJ1-5,TRBV12-1,.
CASSGVPGLNNQPQHF,TGTGCCAGCAGTGGTGTCCCGGGACTCAATAATCAGCCCCAGCATTTT,large,TRBJ1-5,TRBV6-8,.
CASSLVQDRVDEQYF,TGTGCCAGCAGCTTAGTCCAGGACAGGGTAGACGAGCAGTACTTC,medium-sized,TRBJ2-7,TRBV11-3,TRBD1
CASSHSGQGEEQYF,TGTGCCAGCAGCCATTCGGGACAGGGCGAGGAGCAGTACTTC,few,TRBJ2-7,TRBV11-3,TRBD1
CASSEAGVDNQPQHF,TGTGCCAGCAGTGAAGCAGGGGTTGACAATCAGCCCCAGCATTTT,.,TRBJ1-5,TRBV25-1,.
CSVGPGARAGELFF,TGCAGCGTTGGCCCCGGGGCGAGGGCCGGGGAGCTGTTTTTT,.,TRBJ2-2,TRBV29-1,.
CASSQELGNTGELFF,TGTGCCAGCAGCCAAGAGCTAGGGAACACCGGGGAGCTGTTTTTT,.,TRBJ2-2,TRBV14,.
CASFSLRGANVLTF,TGTGCCAGCTTTTCACTACGGGGGGCCAACGTCCTGACTTTC,few,TRBJ2-6,TRBV6-8,.
CASSPTGSSNEQYF,TGTGCCAGCAGCCCTACCGGTAGTAGCAACGAGCAGTACTTC,.,TRBJ2-7,TRBV11-3,.
CASSVGLAGSSYNEQFF,TGTGCCAGCAGCGTGGGACTAGCGGGGAGCTCCTACAATGAGCAGTTCTTC,few,TRBJ2-1,TRBV9,TRBD2